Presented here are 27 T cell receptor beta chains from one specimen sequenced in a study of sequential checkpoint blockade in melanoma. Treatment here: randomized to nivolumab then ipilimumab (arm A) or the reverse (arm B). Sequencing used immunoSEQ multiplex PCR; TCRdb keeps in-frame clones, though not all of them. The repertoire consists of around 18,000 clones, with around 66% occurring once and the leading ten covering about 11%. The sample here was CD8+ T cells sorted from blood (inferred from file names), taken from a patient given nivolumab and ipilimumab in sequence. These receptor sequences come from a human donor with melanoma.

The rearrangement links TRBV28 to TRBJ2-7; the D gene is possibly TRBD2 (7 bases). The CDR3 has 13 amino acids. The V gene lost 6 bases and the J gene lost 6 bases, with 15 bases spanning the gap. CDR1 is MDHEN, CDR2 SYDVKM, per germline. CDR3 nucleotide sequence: TGTGCCAGCAGACGGGGGGCAGTCGCCGAGCAGTACTTC. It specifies CASRRGAVAEQYF. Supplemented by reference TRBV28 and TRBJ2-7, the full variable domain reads DVKVTQSSRYLVKRTGEKVFLECVQDMDHENMFWYRQDPGLGLRLIYFSYDVKMKEKGDIPEGYSVSREKKERFSLILESASTNQTSMYLCASRRGAVAEQYFGPGTRLTVT.

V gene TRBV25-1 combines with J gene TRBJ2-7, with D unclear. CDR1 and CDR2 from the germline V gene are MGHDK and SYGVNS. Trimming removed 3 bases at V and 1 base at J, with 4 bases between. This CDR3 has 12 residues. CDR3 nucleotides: TGTGCCAGCAGTGACCCTTCCTACGAGCAGTACTTC. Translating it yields CASSDPSYEQYF.

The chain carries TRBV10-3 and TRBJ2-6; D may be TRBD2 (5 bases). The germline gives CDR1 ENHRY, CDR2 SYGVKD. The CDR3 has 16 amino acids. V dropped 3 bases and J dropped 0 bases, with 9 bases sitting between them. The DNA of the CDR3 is TGTGCCATCAGTGATCGGGAAGCCTCTGGGGCCAACGTCCTGACTTTC. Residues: CAISDREASGANVLTF.

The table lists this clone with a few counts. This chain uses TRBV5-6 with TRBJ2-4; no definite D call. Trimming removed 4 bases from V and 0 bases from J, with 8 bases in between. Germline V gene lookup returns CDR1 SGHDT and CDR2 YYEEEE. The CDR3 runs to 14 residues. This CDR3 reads CASSPTVAKNIQYF. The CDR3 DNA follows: TGTGCCAGCAGCCCTACTGTAGCCAAAAACATTCAGTACTTC.

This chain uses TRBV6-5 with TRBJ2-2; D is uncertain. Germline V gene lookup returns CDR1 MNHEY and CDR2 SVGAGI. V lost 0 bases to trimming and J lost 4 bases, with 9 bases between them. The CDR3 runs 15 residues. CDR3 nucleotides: TGTGCCAGCAGTTACTCGTACTATAGCACCGGGGAGCTGTTTTTT. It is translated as CASSYSYYSTGELFF.

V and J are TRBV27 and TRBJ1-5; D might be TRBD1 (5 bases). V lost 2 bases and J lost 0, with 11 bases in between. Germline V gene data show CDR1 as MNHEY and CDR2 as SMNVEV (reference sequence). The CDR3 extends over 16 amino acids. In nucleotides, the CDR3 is TGTGCCAGCAGTTTAGCCGGGACTTATAGCAATCAGCCCCAGCATTTT. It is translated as CASSLAGTYSNQPQHF.

CDR3 loop: CASSQQGPTDTQYF. CDR3 DNA: TGTGCCAGCAGTCAACAGGGTCCCACAGATACGCAGTATTTT. The rearrangement joins TRBV27 to TRBJ2-3; TRBD1 might be the D (6 bases). CDR1 is MNHEY and CDR2 is SMNVEV in the germline V gene (reference sequence). This CDR3 is 14 amino acids long. Trimming cost V 5 bases and J 2 bases, with 11 bases left between them.

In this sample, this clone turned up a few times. The CDR3 DNA reads TGTGCCAGCAGCCCCGAGGCCGGACAGGTCCACTCTGGGGCCAACGTCCTGACTTTC. As protein: CASSPEAGQVHSGANVLTF. The genes are TRBV5-4 and TRBJ2-6; 7 bases map to TRBD1. Looked up from germline, CDR1 is SGHNT and CDR2 is YYREEE (reference sequence). The CDR3 loop spans 19 amino acids. With 4 bases clipped from V and 0 bases from J, the junction kept 13 bases outside the gene matches.

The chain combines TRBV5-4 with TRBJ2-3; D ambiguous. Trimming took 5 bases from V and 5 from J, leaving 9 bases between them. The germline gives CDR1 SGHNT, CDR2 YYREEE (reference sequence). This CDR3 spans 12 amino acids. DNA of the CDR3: TGTGCCAGCAGTTCTATCCTAGATACGCAGTATTTT. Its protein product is CASSSILDTQYF.

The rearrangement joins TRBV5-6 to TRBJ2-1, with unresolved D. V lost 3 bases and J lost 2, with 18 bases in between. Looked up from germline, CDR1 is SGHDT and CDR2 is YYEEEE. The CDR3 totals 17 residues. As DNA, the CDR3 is TGTGCCAGCAGCTCGTATACAGTTCCTAAAACCTACAATGAGCAGTTCTTC. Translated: CASSSYTVPKTYNEQFF.

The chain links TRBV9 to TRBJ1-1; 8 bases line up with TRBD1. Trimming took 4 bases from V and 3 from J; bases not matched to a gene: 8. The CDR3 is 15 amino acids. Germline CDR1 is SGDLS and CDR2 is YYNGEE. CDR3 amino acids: CASSPRTGIYTEAFF. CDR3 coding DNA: TGTGCCAGCAGCCCCCGGACAGGGATTTACACTGAAGCTTTCTTT.

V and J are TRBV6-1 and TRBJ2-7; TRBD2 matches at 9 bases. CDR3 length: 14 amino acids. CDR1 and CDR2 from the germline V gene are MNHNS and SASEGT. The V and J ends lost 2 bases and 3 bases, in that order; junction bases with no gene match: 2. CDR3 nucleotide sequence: TGTGCCAGCAGTGAACAACTAGCGGGCTACGAGCAGTACTTC. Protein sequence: CASSEQLAGYEQYF.

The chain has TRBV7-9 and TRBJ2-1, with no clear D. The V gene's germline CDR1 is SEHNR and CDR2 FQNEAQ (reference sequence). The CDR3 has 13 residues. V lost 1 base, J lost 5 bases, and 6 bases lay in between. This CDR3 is CASSLGSHNEQFF. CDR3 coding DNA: TGTGCCAGCAGCTTAGGCAGTCACAATGAGCAGTTCTTC.

CDR3 amino acids: CASSVGGFLPQHF. DNA of the CDR3: TGTGCCAGCAGCGTAGGAGGGTTTCTGCCCCAGCATTTT. V and J are TRBV9 and TRBJ1-5; no definite D call. V shed 0 bases and J shed 9 bases, with 10 bases lying between them. CDR1 and CDR2 from the germline V gene are SGDLS and YYNGEE. This CDR3 spans 13 amino acids.

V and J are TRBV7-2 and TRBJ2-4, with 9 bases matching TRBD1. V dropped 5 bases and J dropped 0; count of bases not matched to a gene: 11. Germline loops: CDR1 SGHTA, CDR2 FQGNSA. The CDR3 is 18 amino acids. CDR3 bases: TGTGCCAGCAGCGCTGGGACAGGGCCGAATATAGCCAAAAACATTCAGTACTTC. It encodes CASSAGTGPNIAKNIQYF.

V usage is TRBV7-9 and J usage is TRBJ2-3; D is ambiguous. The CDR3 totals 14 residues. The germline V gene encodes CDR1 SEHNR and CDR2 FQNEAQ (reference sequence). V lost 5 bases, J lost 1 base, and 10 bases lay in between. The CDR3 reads CASSGRGRTDTQYF. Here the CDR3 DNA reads TGTGCCAGCAGCGGGCGTGGCCGCACAGATACGCAGTATTTT.

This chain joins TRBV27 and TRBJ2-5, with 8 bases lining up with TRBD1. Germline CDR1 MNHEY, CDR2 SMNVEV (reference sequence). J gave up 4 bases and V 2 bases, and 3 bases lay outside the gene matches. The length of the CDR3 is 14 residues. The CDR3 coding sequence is TGTGCCAGCAGTTTAACAGGGGGTAGAGAGACCCAGTACTTC. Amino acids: CASSLTGGRETQYF.

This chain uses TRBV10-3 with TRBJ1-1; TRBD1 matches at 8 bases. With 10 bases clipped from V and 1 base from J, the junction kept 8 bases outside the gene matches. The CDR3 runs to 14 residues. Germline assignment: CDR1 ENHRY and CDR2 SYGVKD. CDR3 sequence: CATETGVGNTEAFF. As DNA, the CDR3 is TGTGCCACCGAGACAGGGGTTGGGAACACTGAAGCTTTCTTT.

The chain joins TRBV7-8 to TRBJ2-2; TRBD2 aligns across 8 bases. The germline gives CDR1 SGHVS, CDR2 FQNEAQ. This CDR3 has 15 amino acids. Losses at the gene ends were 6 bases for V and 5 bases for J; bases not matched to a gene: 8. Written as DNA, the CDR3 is TGTGCCAGCAGTTTGGGGACTAGGAGGACCGGGGAGCTGTTTTTT. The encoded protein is CASSLGTRRTGELFF.

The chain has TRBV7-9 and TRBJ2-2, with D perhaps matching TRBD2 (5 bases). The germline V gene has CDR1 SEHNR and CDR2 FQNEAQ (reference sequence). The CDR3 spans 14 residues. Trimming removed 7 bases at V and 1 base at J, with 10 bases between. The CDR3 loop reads CASNEGRNTGELFF. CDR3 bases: TGTGCCAGCAACGAGGGAAGGAACACCGGGGAGCTGTTTTTT.

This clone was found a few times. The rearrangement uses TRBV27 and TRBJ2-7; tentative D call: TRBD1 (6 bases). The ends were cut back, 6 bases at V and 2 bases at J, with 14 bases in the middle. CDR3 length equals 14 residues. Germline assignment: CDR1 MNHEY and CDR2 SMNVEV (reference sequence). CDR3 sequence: CASRNLDRTYEQYF. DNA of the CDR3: TGTGCCAGCAGGAACCTGGACAGAACCTACGAGCAGTACTTC.

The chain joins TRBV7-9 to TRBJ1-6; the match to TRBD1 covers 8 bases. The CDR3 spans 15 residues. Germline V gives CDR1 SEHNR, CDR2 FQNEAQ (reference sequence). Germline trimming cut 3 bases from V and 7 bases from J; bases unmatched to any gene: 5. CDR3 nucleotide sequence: TGTGCCAGCAGCTTTCGAGACAGGGGAAATTCACCCCTCCACTTT. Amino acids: CASSFRDRGNSPLHF.

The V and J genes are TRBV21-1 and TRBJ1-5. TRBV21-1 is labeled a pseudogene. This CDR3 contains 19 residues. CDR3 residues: CASSKERTNGPYSNQPQHF. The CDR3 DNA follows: TGTGCCAGCAGCAAAGAGCGGACTAATGGGCCTTATAGCAATCAGCCCCAGCATTTT.

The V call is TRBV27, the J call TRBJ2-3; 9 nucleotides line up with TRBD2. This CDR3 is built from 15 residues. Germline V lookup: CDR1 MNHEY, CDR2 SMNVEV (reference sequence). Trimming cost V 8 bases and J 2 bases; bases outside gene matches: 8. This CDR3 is CASSLAGAITDTQYF. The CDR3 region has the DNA TGTGCCAGCTCATTAGCGGGGGCCATCACAGATACGCAGTATTTT.

The DNA for the CDR3 is TGTGCCAGCAGCCCTCGGACGGACTACCTTTACGCGGATGGCTACACCTTC. Protein: CASSPRTDYLYADGYTF. The chain carries TRBV5-4 and TRBJ1-2; no definite D call. Germline V gene sequence: CDR1 SGHNT, CDR2 YYREEE (reference sequence). V lost 4 bases, J lost 6 bases, and 25 bases lay in between. There are 17 residues in the CDR3.

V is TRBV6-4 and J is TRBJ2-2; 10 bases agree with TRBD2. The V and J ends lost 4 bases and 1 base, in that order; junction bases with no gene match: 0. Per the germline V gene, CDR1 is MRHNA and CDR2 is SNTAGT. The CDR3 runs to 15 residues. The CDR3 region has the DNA TGTGCCAGCAGTGGGACTAGCGGGAACACCGGGGAGCTGTTTTTT. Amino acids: CASSGTSGNTGELFF.

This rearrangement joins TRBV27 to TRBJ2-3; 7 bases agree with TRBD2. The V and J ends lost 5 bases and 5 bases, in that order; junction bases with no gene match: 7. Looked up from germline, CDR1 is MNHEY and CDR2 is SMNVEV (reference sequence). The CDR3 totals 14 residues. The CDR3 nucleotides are TGTGCCAGCAGTCTCTGGAGCGGGATAGATACGCAGTATTTT. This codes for CASSLWSGIDTQYF.